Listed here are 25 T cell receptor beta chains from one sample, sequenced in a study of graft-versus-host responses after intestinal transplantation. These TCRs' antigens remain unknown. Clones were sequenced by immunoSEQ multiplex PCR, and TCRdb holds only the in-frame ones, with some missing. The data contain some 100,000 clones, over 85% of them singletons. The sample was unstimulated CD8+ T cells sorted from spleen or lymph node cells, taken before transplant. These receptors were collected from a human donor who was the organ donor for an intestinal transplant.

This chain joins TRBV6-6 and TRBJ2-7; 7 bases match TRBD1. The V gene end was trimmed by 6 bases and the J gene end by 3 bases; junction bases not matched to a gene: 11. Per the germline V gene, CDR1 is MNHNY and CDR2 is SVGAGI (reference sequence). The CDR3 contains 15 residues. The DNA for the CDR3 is TGTGCCAGCAGCACGACAGGGACGAGGGGCTACGAGCAGTACTTC. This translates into CASSTTGTRGYEQYF.

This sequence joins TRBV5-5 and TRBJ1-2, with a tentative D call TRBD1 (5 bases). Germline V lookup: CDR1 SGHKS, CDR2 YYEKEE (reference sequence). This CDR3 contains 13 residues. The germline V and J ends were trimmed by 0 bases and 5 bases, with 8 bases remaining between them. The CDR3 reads CASSLARVYGYTF. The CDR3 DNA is TGTGCCAGCAGCTTGGCCAGGGTATATGGCTACACCTTC.

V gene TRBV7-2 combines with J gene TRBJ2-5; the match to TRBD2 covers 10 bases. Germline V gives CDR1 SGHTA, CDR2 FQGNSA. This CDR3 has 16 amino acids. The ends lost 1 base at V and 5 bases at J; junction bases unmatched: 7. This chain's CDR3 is CASSLGQREGWETQYF. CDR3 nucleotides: TGTGCCAGCAGCTTAGGGCAGCGGGAGGGGTGGGAGACCCAGTACTTC.

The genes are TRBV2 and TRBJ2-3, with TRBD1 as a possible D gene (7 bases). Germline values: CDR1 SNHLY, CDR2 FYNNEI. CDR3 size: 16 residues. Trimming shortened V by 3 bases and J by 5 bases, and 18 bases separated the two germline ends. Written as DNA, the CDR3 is TGTGCCAGCAGTGATAGCATGGAGGGGGCGGTAGATACGCAGTATTTT. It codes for CASSDSMEGAVDTQYF.

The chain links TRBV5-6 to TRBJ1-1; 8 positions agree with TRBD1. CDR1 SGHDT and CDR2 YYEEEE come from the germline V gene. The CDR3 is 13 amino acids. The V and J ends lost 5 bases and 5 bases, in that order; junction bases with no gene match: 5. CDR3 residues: CASRLQGGTEAFF. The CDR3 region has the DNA TGTGCCAGCAGACTACAGGGGGGGACTGAAGCTTTCTTT.

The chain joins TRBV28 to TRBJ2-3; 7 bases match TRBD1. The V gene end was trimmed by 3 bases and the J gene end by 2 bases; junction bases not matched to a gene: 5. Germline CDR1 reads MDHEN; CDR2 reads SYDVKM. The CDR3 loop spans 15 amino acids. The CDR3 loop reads CASSFRDRITDTQYF. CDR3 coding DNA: TGTGCCAGCAGTTTCCGGGACAGAATCACAGATACGCAGTATTTT.

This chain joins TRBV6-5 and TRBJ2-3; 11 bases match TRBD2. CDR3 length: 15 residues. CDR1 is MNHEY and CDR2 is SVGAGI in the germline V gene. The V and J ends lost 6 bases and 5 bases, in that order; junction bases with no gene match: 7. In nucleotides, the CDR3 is TGTGCCAGCAGCGCCGGGACTAGCGGTGTAGATACGCAGTATTTT. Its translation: CASSAGTSGVDTQYF.

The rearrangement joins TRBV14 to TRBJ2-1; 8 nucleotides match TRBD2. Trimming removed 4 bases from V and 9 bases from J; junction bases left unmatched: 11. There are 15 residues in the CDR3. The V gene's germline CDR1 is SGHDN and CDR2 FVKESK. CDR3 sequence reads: CASSRGSGRQGEQFF. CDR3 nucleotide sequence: TGTGCCAGCAGCCGAGGGAGCGGGAGACAAGGTGAGCAGTTCTTC.

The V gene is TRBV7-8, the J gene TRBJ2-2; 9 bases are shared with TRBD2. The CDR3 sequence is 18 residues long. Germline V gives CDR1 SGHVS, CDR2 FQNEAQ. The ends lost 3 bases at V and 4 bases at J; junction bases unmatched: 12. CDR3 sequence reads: CASSFRGGLASFTGELFF. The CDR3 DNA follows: TGTGCCAGCAGCTTTCGGGGGGGACTAGCTTCGTTCACCGGGGAGCTGTTTTTT.

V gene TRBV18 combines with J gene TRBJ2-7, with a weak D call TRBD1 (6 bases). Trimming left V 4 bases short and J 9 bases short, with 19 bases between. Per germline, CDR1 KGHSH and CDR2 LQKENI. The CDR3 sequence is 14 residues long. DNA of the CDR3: TGTGCCAGCTCACTGGGGGCCGGGTATGATGTGCAGTACTTC. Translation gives CASSLGAGYDVQYF.

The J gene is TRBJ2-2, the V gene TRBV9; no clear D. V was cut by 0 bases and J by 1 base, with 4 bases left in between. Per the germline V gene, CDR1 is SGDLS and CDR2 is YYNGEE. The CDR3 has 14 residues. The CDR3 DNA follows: TGTGCCAGCAGCGTAGACAGGAACACCGGGGAGCTGTTTTTT. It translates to CASSVDRNTGELFF.

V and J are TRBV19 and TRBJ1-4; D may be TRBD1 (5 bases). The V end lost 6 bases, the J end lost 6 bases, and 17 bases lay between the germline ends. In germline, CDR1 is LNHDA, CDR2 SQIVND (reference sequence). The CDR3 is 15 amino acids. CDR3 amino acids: CASSALPPTDEKLFF. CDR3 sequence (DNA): TGTGCCAGTAGCGCACTCCCCCCGACAGATGAAAAACTGTTTTTT.

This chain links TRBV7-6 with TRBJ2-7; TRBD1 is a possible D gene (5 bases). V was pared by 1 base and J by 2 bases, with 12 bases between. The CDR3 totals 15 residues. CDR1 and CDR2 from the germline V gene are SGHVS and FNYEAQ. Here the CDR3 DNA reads TGTGCCAGCAGCTTAGGGACAAACCCAACCTACGAGCAGTACTTC. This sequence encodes CASSLGTNPTYEQYF.

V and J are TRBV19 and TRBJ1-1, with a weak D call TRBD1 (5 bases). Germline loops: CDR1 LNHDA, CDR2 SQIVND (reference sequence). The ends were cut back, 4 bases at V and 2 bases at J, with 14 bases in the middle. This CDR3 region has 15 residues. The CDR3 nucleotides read TGTGCCAGTAGTACCCGACAGCCGCTAAACACTGAAGCTTTCTTT. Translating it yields CASSTRQPLNTEAFF. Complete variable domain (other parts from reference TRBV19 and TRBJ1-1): DGGITQSPKYLFRKEGQNVTLSCEQNLNHDAMYWYRQDPGQGLRLIYYSQIVNDFQKGDIAEGYSVSREKKESFPLTVTSAQKNPTAFYLCASSTRQPLNTEAFFGQGTRLTVV.

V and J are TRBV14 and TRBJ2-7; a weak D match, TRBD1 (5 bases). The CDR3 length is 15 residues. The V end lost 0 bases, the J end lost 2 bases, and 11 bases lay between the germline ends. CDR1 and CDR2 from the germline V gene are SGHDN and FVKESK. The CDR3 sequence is CASSQDEDSTYEQYF. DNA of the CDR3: TGTGCCAGCAGCCAAGATGAAGACAGCACCTACGAGCAGTACTTC. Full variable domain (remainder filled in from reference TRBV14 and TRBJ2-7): EAGVTQFPSHSVIEKGQTVTLRCDPISGHDNLYWYRRVMGKEIKFLLHFVKESKQDESGMPNNRFLAERTGGTYSTLKVQPAELEDSGVYFCASSQDEDSTYEQYFGPGTRLTVT.

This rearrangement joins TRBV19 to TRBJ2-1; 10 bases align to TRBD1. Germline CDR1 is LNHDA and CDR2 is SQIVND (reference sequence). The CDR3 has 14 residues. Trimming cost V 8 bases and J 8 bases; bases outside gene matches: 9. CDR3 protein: CASSIGTGVDEQFF. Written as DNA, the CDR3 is TGTGCCAGTTCAATTGGGACAGGGGTCGATGAGCAGTTCTTC.

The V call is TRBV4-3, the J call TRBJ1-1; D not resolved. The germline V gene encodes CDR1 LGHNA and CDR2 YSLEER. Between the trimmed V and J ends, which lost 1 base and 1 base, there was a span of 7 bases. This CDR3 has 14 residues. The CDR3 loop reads CASSQVEGNTEAFF. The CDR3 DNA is TGCGCCAGCAGCCAAGTAGAGGGGAACACTGAAGCTTTCTTT.

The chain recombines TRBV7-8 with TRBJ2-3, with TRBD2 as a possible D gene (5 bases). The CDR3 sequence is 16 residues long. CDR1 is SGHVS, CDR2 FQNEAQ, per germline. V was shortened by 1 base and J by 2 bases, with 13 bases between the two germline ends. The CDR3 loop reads CASSLGEGPLTDTQYF. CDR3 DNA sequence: TGTGCCAGCAGCTTAGGAGAGGGCCCCCTCACAGATACGCAGTATTTT.

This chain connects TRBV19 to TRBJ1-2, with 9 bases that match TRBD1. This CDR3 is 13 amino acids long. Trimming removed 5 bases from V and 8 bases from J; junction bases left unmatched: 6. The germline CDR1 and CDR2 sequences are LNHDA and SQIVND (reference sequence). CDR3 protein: CASSPTGGIGYTF. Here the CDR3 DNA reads TGTGCCAGTAGTCCGACAGGGGGGATAGGCTACACCTTC.

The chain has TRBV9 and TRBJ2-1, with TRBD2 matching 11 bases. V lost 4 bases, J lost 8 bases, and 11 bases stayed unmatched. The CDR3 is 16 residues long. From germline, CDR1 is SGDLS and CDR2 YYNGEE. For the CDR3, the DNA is TGTGCCAGCAGCAAAGGACTAGCGGGCCCCTCGGATGAGCAGTTCTTC. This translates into CASSKGLAGPSDEQFF.

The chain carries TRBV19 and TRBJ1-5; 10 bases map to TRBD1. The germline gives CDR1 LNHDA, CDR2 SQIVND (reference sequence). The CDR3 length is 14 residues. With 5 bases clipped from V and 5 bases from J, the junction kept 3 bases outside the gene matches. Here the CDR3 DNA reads TGTGCCAGTAGTCCCGACAGGGGGCATCAGCCCCAGCATTTT. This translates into CASSPDRGHQPQHF.

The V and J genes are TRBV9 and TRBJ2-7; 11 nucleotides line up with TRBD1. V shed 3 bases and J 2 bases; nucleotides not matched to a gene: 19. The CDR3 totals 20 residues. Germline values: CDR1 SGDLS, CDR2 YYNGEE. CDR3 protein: CASSATLPKGRDRGTYEQYF. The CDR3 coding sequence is TGTGCCAGCAGCGCAACCCTTCCTAAAGGTAGGGACAGGGGGACCTACGAGCAGTACTTC.

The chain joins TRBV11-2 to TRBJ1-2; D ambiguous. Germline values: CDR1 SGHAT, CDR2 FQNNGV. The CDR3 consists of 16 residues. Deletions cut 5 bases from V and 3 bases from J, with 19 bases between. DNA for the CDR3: TGTGCCAGCAGCCCGCTACCCCGGCGGCCGGACTATGGCTACACCTTC. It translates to CASSPLPRRPDYGYTF.

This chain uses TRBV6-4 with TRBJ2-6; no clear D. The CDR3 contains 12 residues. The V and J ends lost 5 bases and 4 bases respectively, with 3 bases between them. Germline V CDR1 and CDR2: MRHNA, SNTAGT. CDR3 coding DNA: TGTGCCAGCAGTCAGGGGGCCAACGTCCTGACTTTC. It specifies CASSQGANVLTF.

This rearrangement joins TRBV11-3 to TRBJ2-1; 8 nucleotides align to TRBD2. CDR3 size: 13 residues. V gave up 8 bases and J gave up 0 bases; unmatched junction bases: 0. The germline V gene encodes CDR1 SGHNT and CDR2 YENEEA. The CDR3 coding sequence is TGTGCCAGCCGGGGGGGCTCCTACAATGAGCAGTTCTTC. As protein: CASRGGSYNEQFF.